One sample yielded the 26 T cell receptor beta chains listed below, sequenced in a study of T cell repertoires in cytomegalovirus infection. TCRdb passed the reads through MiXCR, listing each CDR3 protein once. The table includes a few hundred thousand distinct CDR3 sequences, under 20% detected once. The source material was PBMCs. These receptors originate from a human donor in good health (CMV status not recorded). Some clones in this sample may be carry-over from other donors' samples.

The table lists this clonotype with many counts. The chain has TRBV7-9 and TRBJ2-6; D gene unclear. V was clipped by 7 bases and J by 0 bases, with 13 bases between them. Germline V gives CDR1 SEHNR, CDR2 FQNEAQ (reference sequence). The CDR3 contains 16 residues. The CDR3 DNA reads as TGTGCCAGCACCCTAATCAGCCTCTCTGGGGCCAACGTCCTGACTTTC. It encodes CASTLISLSGANVLTF.

The CDR3 here is CASSQDRASDKYQETQYF. Here the CDR3 DNA reads TGTGCCAGCAGCCAAGATCGGGCTAGCGATAAGTACCAAGAGACCCAGTACTTC. The chain links TRBV3-1 to TRBJ2-5, with D possibly being TRBD2 (6 bases). Looked up from germline, CDR1 is LGHDT and CDR2 is YNNKEL (reference sequence). The CDR3 has 18 amino acids. V was cut by 0 bases and J by 0 bases, with 17 bases left in between.

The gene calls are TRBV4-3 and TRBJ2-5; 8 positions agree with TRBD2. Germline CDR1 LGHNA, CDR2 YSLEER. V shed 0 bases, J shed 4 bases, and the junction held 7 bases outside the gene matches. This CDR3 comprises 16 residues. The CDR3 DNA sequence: TGCGCCAGCAGCCAAGATTCCCGGGGGGGCGCAGAGACCCAGTACTTC. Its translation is CASSQDSRGGAETQYF.

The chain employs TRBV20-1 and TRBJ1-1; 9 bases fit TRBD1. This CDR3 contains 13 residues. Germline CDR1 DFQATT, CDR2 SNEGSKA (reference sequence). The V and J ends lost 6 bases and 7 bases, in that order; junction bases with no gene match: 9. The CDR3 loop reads CSAYRDRAIEAFF. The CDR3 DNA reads TGCAGTGCGTACCGGGACAGGGCCATTGAAGCTTTCTTT.

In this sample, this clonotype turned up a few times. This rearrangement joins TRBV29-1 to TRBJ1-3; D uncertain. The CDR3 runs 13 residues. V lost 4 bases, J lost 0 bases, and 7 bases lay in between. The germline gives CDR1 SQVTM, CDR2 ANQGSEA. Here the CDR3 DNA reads TGCAGCGTTGCGGGATCCTCTGGAAACACCATATATTTT. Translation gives CSVAGSSGNTIYF.

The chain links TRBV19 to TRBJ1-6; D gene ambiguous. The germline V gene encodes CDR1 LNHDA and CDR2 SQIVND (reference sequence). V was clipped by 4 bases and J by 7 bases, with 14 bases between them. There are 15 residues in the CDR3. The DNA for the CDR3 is TGTGCCAGTAGTACCCACGACCCTGCCAATTCACCCCTCCACTTT. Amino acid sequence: CASSTHDPANSPLHF.

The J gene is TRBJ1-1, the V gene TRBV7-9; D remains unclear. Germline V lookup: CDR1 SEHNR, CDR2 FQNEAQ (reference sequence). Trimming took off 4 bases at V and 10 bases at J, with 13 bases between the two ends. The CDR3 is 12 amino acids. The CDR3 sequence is CASSSSREGAFF. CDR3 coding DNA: TGTGCCAGCAGCTCGTCGAGGGAGGGAGCTTTCTTT.

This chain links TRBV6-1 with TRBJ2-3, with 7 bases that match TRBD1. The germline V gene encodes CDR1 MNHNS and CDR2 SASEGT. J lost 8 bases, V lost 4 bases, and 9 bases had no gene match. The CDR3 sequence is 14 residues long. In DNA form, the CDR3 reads TGTGCCAGCAGTGTCCACGGGACAGCCGGTACGCAGTATTTT. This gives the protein CASSVHGTAGTQYF.

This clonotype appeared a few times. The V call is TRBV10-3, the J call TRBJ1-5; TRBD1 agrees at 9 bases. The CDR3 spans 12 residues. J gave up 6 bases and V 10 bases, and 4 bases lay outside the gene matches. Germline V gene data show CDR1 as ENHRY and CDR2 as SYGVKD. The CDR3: CATRQGVQPQHF. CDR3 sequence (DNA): TGTGCCACCCGACAGGGGGTTCAGCCCCAGCATTTT.

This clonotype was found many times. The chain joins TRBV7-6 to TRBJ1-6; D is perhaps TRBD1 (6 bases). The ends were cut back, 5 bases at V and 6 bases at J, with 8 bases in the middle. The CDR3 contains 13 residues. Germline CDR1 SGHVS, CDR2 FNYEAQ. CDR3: CASSTGFNSPLHF. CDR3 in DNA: TGTGCCAGCAGCACAGGGTTTAATTCACCCCTCCACTTT. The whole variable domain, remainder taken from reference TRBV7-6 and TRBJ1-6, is GAGVSQSPRYKVTKRGQDVALRCDPISGHVSLYWYRQALGQGPEFLTYFNYEAQQDKSGLPNDRFSAERPEGSISTLTIQRTEQRDSAMYRCASSTGFNSPLHFGNGTRLTVT.

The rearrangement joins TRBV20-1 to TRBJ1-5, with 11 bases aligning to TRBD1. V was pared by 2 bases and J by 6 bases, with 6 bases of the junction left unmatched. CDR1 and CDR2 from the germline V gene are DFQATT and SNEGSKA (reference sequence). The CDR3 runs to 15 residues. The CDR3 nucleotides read TGCAGTGCTAGATCTTTAGGACAGGGGGCTCAGCCCCAGCATTTT. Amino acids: CSARSLGQGAQPQHF.

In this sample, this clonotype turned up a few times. DNA of the CDR3: TGTGCCATCAGTGAGTCGTTCCTCTCGGCTAGCACAGATACGCAGTATTTT. It is translated as CAISESFLSASTDTQYF. The chain combines TRBV10-3 with TRBJ2-3, with D uncertain. Deletions cut 0 bases from V and 0 bases from J, with 13 bases between. This CDR3 is 17 amino acids long. CDR1 ENHRY and CDR2 SYGVKD come from the germline V gene.

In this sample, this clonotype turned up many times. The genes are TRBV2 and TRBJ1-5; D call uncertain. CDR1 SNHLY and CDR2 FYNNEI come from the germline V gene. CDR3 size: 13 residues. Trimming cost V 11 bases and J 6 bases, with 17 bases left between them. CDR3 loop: CACAGGRGQPQHF. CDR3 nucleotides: TGTGCCTGCGCCGGAGGAAGAGGTCAGCCCCAGCATTTT.

CDR3 loop: CASSTGQGAYEKLFF. The CDR3, as DNA: TGTGCCAGTAGTACGGGACAGGGGGCGTATGAAAAACTGTTTTTT. V and J are TRBV19 and TRBJ1-4; 12 bases agree with TRBD1. Per germline, CDR1 LNHDA and CDR2 SQIVND (reference sequence). Losses at the gene ends were 4 bases for V and 6 bases for J; bases not matched to a gene: 3. The CDR3 runs to 15 residues.

DNA of the CDR3: TGTGCCATCAGTGCGCCAGAGGGGGAAAAACTGTTTTTT. This encodes CAISAPEGEKLFF. The chain joins TRBV10-3 to TRBJ1-4; D perhaps matches TRBD1 (5 bases). CDR3 length equals 13 residues. V shed 4 bases and J shed 8 bases, with 11 bases lying between them. The V gene's germline CDR1 is ENHRY and CDR2 SYGVKD.

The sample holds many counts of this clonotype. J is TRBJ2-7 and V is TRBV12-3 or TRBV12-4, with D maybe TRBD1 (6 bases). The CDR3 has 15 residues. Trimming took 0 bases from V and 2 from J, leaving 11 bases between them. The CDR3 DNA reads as TGTGCCAGCAGTTTAGCGGACAGTCCGCCCTACGAGCAGTACTTC. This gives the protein CASSLADSPPYEQYF.

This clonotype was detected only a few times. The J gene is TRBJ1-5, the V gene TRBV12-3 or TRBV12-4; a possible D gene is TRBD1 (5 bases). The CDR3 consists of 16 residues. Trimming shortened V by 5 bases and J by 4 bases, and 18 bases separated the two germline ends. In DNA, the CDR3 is TGTGCCAGCAGTCCAGGGACGCCGGGAGGGAATCAGCCCCAGCATTTT. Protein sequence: CASSPGTPGGNQPQHF.

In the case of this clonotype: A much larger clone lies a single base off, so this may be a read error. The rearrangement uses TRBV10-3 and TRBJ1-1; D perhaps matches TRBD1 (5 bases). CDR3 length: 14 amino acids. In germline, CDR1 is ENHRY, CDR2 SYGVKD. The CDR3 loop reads CVISESGEGTEAFF. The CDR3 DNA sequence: TGTGTCATCAGTGAGTCGGGGGAGGGGACTGAAGCTTTCTTT.

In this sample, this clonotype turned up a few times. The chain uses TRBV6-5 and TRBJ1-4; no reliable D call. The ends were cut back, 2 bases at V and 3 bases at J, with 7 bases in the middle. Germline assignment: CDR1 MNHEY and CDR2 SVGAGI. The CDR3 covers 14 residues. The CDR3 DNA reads TGTGCCAGCAGTTACGGCGGACCTAATGAAAAACTGTTTTTT. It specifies CASSYGGPNEKLFF.

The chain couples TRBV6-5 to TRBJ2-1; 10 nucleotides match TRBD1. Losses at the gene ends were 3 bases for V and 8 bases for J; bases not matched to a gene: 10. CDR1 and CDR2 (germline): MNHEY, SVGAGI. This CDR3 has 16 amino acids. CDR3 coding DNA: TGTGCCAGCAGTTATTACCGACAGGGGGCTTTTGATGAGCAGTTCTTC. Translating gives CASSYYRQGAFDEQFF.

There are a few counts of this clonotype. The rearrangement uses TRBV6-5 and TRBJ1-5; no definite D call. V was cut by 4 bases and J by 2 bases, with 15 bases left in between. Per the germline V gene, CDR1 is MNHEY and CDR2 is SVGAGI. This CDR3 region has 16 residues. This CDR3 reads CASSSTSAVRNQPQHF. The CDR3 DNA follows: TGTGCCAGCAGTTCAACGTCGGCAGTCCGCAATCAGCCCCAGCATTTT.

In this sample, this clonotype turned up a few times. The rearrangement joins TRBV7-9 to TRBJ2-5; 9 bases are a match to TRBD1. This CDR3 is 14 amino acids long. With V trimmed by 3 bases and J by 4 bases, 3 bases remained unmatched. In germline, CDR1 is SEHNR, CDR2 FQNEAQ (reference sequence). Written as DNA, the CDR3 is TGTGCCAGCAGCTTCACAGGGGGCCCAGAGACCCAGTACTTC. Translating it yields CASSFTGGPETQYF. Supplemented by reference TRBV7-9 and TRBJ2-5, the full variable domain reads DTGVSQNPRHKITKRGQNVTFRCDPISEHNRLYWYRQTLGQGPEFLTYFQNEAQLEKSRLLSDRFSAERPKGSFSTLEIQRTEQGDSAMYLCASSFTGGPETQYFGPGTRLLVL.

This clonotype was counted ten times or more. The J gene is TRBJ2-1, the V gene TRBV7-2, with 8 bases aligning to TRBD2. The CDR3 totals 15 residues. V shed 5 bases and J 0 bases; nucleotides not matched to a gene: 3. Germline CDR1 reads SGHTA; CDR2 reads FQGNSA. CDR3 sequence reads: CASSALAGSYNEQFF. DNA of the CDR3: TGTGCCAGCAGCGCTCTAGCGGGCTCCTACAATGAGCAGTTCTTC.

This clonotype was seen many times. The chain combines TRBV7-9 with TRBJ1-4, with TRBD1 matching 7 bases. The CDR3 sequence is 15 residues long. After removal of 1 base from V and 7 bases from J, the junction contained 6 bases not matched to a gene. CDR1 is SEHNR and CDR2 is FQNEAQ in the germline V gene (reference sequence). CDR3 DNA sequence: TGTGCCAGCAGCTTAGGGGACAGTGCGGGTGAAAAACTGTTTTTT. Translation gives CASSLGDSAGEKLFF.

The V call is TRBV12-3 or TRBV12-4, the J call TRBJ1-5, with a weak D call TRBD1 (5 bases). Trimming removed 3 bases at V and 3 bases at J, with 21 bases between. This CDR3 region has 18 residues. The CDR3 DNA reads TGTGCCAGCAGTTTTTGGTTTGGAGACAGAAACATCAATCAGCCCCAGCATTTT. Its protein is CASSFWFGDRNINQPQHF.

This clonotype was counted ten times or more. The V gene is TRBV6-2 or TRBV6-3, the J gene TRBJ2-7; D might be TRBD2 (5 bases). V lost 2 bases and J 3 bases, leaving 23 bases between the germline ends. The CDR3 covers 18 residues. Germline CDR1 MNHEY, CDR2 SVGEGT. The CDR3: CASSYAPGNTPAYYEQYF. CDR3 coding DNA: TGTGCCAGCAGTTACGCTCCGGGGAACACCCCAGCTTACTACGAGCAGTACTTC.